This TCR beta chain was profiled in a study of neurological immune-mediated disorders. The unsorted libraries were produced from 2 million PBMCs held at -80 C. The CDR3 totals 14 residues. V was trimmed by 2 bases and J by 7 bases, leaving 11 bases between them. The germline gives CDR1 SGHTA, CDR2 FQGNSA. About this clonotype: The antigen is not known.

Overall study results and limits: The expanded clones of different subjects shared no CDR3 amino acid sequences (suggesting private repertoires in all groups). The study found the most TCR clonal expansion in HTLV-1-associated myelopathy and the least in multiple sclerosis, below healthy controls.

One entry per CDR3 protein, called by TCRdb with MiXCR from the 5' RACE reads. The table lists fewer than 85,000 distinct CDR3 sequences, approximately 17% of them singletons, with over 15% in the top ten. The source of this sequence is a woman between 35 and 50 years old in good health. Sequencing used PBMCs. The chain employs TRBV7-2 and TRBJ1-4; D is unclear. The CDR3 loop reads CASSLRGLGEKLFF. CDR3 nucleotide sequence: TGTGCCAGCAGCTTACGAGGGTTAGGTGAAAAACTGTTTTTT. Variable domain in full (rest from reference TRBV7-2 and TRBJ1-4): GAGVSQSPSNKVTEKGKDVELRCDPISGHTALYWYRQSLGQGLEFLIYFQGNSAPDKSGLPSDRFSAERTGGSVSTLTIQRTQQEDSAVYLCASSLRGLGEKLFFGSGTQLSVL.